This T cell receptor (beta chain) emerged from a study of neurological immune-mediated disorders. This clonotype appeared many times. This CDR3 contains 14 residues. V was clipped by 7 bases and J by 1 base, with 13 bases between them. TCRdb independently ran MiXCR on the 5' RACE reads; one entry per CDR3 protein. This sample has 60,000 or so distinct CDR3 sequences, with about 3.2% found just once. The sequenced sample consisted of PBMCs. This TCR was recovered from a woman aged 55-75 years with multiple sclerosis. The chain employs TRBV12-3 or TRBV12-4 and TRBJ2-5; TRBD2 might be the D (5 bases). As DNA, the CDR3 is TGTGCCAGCACCCCCGACCTAGCCCAAGAGACCCAGTACTTC. The encoded protein is CASTPDLAQETQYF.